The 26 T cell receptor beta chains presented below share a single source sample, sequenced in a study of blood T cell repertoires in COVID-19. Clones were sequenced by immunoSEQ multiplex PCR, and TCRdb holds only the in-frame ones, with some missing. The table has under 30,000 clones, about nine tenths seen once; the top ten hold roughly 12%. Sequencing input: peripheral blood. The receptors shown here come from a woman over 75 with active or convalescent COVID-19.

This chain joins TRBV7-2 and TRBJ2-1; 8 bases are shared with TRBD2. The CDR3 length is 15 residues. Unmatched junction bases numbered 3, after V lost 1 base and J lost 4 bases. Germline V gene data show CDR1 as SGHTA and CDR2 as FQGNSA. CDR3 in amino acids: CASSLDGGGYNEQFF. Here the CDR3 DNA reads TGTGCCAGCAGCTTAGACGGGGGGGGTTACAATGAGCAGTTCTTC.

The chain carries TRBV4-3 and TRBJ1-3; TRBD1 is a possible D gene (5 bases). Germline CDR1 and CDR2: LGHNA and YSLEER. This CDR3 comprises 16 residues. Trimming left V 0 bases short and J 0 bases short, with 9 bases between. This CDR3 reads CASSQDRQNSGNTIYF. CDR3 DNA sequence: TGCGCCAGCAGCCAAGATAGACAGAACTCTGGAAACACCATATATTTT.

The chain recombines TRBV6-6 with TRBJ1-1; 7 nucleotides match TRBD1. Germline V CDR1 and CDR2: MNHNY, SVGAGI (reference sequence). The CDR3 consists of 13 residues. V shed 10 bases, J shed 2 bases, and the junction held 7 bases outside the gene matches. The CDR3: CATTRQGNTEAFF. CDR3 sequence (DNA): TGTGCCACTACCAGACAGGGCAACACTGAAGCTTTCTTT.

The V call is TRBV24-1, the J call TRBJ2-2; maybe TRBD1 (6 bases). This CDR3 is built from 13 residues. CDR1 is KGHDR, CDR2 SFDVKD, per germline. V was pared by 9 bases and J by 3 bases, with 10 bases between. In DNA, the CDR3 is TGTGCCACCCCCCGGACAGACACCGGGGAGCTGTTTTTT. It codes for CATPRTDTGELFF.

The gene calls are TRBV27 and TRBJ2-1; 8 bases map to TRBD2. V dropped 5 bases and J dropped 9; count of bases not matched to a gene: 9. The CDR3 spans 14 residues. CDR1 is MNHEY, CDR2 SMNVEV, per germline (reference sequence). The CDR3 DNA is TGTGCCAGCAGTCTACTCCGGGAGGGCCTTGAGCAGTTCTTC. It codes for CASSLLREGLEQFF.

The V gene is TRBV5-1, the J gene TRBJ2-1; possible D gene TRBD1, 6 bases. The CDR3 runs 14 residues. The ends were cut back, 2 bases at V and 5 bases at J, with 11 bases in the middle. Germline V gene lookup returns CDR1 SGHRS and CDR2 YFSETQ. The CDR3 DNA follows: TGCGCCAGCAGCTTTGAAGGACAGAACAATGAGCAGTTCTTC. It translates to CASSFEGQNNEQFF.

The gene calls are TRBV29-1 and TRBJ2-5; D gene unclear. This CDR3 contains 12 residues. The V and J ends lost 5 bases and 0 bases respectively, with 7 bases between them. Germline V lookup: CDR1 SQVTM, CDR2 ANQGSEA. CDR3 bases: TGCAGCGTTCAGAGGCACCAAGAGACCCAGTACTTC. Its translation is CSVQRHQETQYF. The variable domain in full, completed from reference TRBV29-1 and TRBJ2-5, reads SAVISQKPSRDICQRGTSLTIQCQVDSQVTMMFWYRQQPGQSLTLIATANQGSEATYESGFVIDKFPISRPNLTFSTLTVSNMSPEDSSIYLCSVQRHQETQYFGPGTRLLVL.

The rearrangement links TRBV19 to TRBJ1-3; D possibly corresponds to TRBD1 (5 bases). The V end lost 4 bases, the J end lost 1 base, and 14 bases lay between the germline ends. The CDR3 is 16 amino acids. Germline CDR1 reads LNHDA; CDR2 reads SQIVND (reference sequence). The CDR3 DNA follows: TGTGCCAGTAGTAGGTCGGGACTGTCTTCTGGAAACACCATATATTTT. Residues: CASSRSGLSSGNTIYF.

V gene TRBV28 combines with J gene TRBJ2-5, with a possible D match to TRBD1 (5 bases). V was shortened by 3 bases and J by 5 bases, with 13 bases between the two germline ends. The CDR3 runs to 14 residues. CDR1 and CDR2 (germline): MDHEN, SYDVKM. CDR3 nucleotides: TGTGCCAGCAGTTTGGGGAACAGGATGGAGACCCAGTACTTC. It yields the protein CASSLGNRMETQYF.

This clone has a handful of counts. V gene TRBV6-4 combines with J gene TRBJ2-2; D is perhaps TRBD2 (5 bases). From germline, CDR1 is MRHNA and CDR2 SNTAGT. The CDR3 has 15 amino acids. With 5 bases removed from V and 2 bases from J, the gap between germline ends came to 12 bases. CDR3 coding DNA: TGTGCCAGCAGTCCTACCGGGGTAAACACCGGGGAGCTGTTTTTT. This sequence encodes CASSPTGVNTGELFF.

The rearrangement uses TRBV11-2 and TRBJ1-2, with 9 nucleotides matching TRBD1. V lost 2 bases and J lost 14; bases outside the gene matches: 6. The CDR3 runs 12 residues. The germline V gene encodes CDR1 SGHAT and CDR2 FQNNGV. CDR3 protein: CASSLNQDRGTF. The CDR3 DNA is TGTGCCAGCAGCTTAAACCAGGACAGGGGAACCTTC. The variable domain in full, with the rest retrieved from reference TRBV11-2 and TRBJ1-2, is EAGVAQSPRYKIIEKRQSVAFWCNPISGHATLYWYQQILGQGPKLLIQFQNNGVVDDSQLPKDRFSAERLKGVDSTLKIQPAKLEDSAVYLCASSLNQDRGTFGSGTRLTVV.

V is TRBV7-9 and J is TRBJ2-7; TRBD1 might be the D (6 bases). Germline CDR1 SEHNR, CDR2 FQNEAQ (reference sequence). This CDR3 contains 15 residues. V was clipped by 5 bases and J by 6 bases, with 20 bases between them. The CDR3 DNA reads TGTGCCAGCAGCGACCAGACAGGCTGGGTTCGCGAGCAGTACTTC. It codes for CASSDQTGWVREQYF.

V is TRBV9 and J is TRBJ1-2, with 8 positions matching TRBD1. Germline-derived CDR1 and CDR2 are SGDLS and YYNGEE. CDR3 length: 13 amino acids. V lost 3 bases, J lost 7 bases, and 5 bases stayed unmatched. CDR3 nucleotide sequence: TGTGCCAGCAGCGAGAGACAGGGGATTGGCTACACCTTC. Its translation is CASSERQGIGYTF.

In its sample, this clone was seen once. V usage is TRBV5-5 and J usage is TRBJ1-1; 12 positions match TRBD1. The CDR3 extends over 13 amino acids. With 4 bases clipped from V and 11 bases from J, the junction kept 6 bases outside the gene matches. The germline V gene encodes CDR1 SGHKS and CDR2 YYEKEE (reference sequence). The CDR3 coding sequence is TGTGCCAGCAGCCGGGACAGGGGGCTATGGGCTTTCTTT. It is translated as CASSRDRGLWAFF.

The chain is built from TRBV10-2 and TRBJ2-7, with 9 bases identical to TRBD1. Losses at the gene ends were 6 bases for V and 3 bases for J; bases not matched to a gene: 6. This CDR3 comprises 14 residues. The germline V gene has CDR1 WSHSY and CDR2 SAAADI. The CDR3 protein is CASSYRGLYYEQYF. DNA of the CDR3: TGCGCCAGCAGCTACAGGGGGCTCTACTACGAGCAGTACTTC.

The rearrangement uses TRBV28 and TRBJ2-1, with a weak D call TRBD2 (6 bases). Germline CDR1 is MDHEN and CDR2 is SYDVKM. The CDR3 covers 15 residues. The V end was cut by 6 bases, the J end by 1 base, with 13 bases between. This CDR3 reads CASSPLAISYNEQFF. The CDR3 DNA follows: TGTGCCAGCAGCCCCCTAGCGATTTCCTACAATGAGCAGTTCTTC.

The chain couples TRBV24-1 to TRBJ1-1; perhaps TRBD1 as D (5 bases). The CDR3 consists of 13 residues. The germline V gene has CDR1 KGHDR and CDR2 SFDVKD. V was shortened by 4 bases and J by 7 bases, with 12 bases between the two germline ends. The CDR3, as DNA: TGTGCCACCAGTGACCGGAACAGGTTTGAAGCTTTCTTT. Protein product: CATSDRNRFEAFF.

The chain joins TRBV28 to TRBJ2-7; tentatively, D is TRBD2 (6 bases). V was clipped by 10 bases and J by 3 bases, with 19 bases between them. The CDR3 runs 14 residues. CDR1 and CDR2 (germline): MDHEN, SYDVKM. CDR3 in DNA: TGTGCCACATTTAGGGGCAGGGAGGTCTACGAGCAGTACTTC. Residues: CATFRGREVYEQYF.

This chain joins TRBV28 and TRBJ2-2; D remains ambiguous. CDR3 length: 18 amino acids. Germline loops: CDR1 MDHEN, CDR2 SYDVKM. V gave up 1 base and J gave up 2 bases, with 17 bases separating them. CDR3 sequence: CASSLYSIGSGNTGELFF. In DNA, the CDR3 is TGTGCCAGCAGTTTATACTCTATTGGGTCAGGAAACACCGGGGAGCTGTTTTTT.

The rearrangement links TRBV13 to TRBJ1-2; TRBD1 matches at 8 bases. The trim removed 4 bases at V and 3 bases at J, leaving 7 bases unmatched. Germline CDR1 reads PRHDT; CDR2 reads FYEKMQ (reference sequence). The length of the CDR3 is 15 residues. The DNA of the CDR3 is TGTGCCAGCAGCTCGAGCAGGGGGCTTCACTATGGCTACACCTTC. This gives the protein CASSSSRGLHYGYTF.

The V call is TRBV5-4, the J call TRBJ2-3; 14 bases map to TRBD2. The CDR3 runs 15 residues. Germline trimming cut 4 bases from V and 6 bases from J; bases unmatched to any gene: 4. CDR1 and CDR2 from the germline V gene are SGHNT and YYREEE (reference sequence). This CDR3 is CASSTRTSGGDTQYF. CDR3 nucleotide sequence: TGTGCCAGCAGCACCCGGACTAGCGGGGGGGATACGCAGTATTTT.

This clone was found a few times. The gene calls are TRBV3-1 (or the pseudogene TRBV3-2) and TRBJ1-6; D gene ambiguous. Germline assignment: CDR1 LGHDT and CDR2 YNNKEL (reference sequence). V lost 1 base and J lost 14, with 21 bases in between. The length of the CDR3 is 16 residues. The CDR3 sequence is CASSQAHSGRVSSLHF. The CDR3 DNA is TGTGCCAGCAGCCAAGCCCACTCAGGCAGAGTAAGTTCCCTCCACTTT.

The CDR3 sequence: CASSPSRGSLMNTEAFF. Written as DNA, the CDR3 is TGTGCCAGCAGTCCCAGCCGCGGGTCTCTGATGAACACTGAAGCTTTCTTT. The rearrangement uses TRBV27 and TRBJ1-1; D unresolved. Trimming shortened V by 5 bases and J by 0 bases, and 19 bases separated the two germline ends. This CDR3 contains 17 residues. Germline V CDR1 and CDR2: MNHEY, SMNVEV (reference sequence).

DNA of the CDR3: TGTGCCAGCAGCCCTAGCGGTAGCTCCTACAATGAGCAGTTCTTC. Its translation is CASSPSGSSYNEQFF. This chain connects TRBV5-4 to TRBJ2-1; 7 bases match TRBD2. V was clipped by 4 bases and J by 0 bases; unmatched bases: 4. There are 15 residues in the CDR3. Germline CDR1 and CDR2: SGHNT and YYREEE (reference sequence).

The rearrangement uses TRBV7-8 and TRBJ1-6, with TRBD1 identical over 8 bases. J gave up 6 bases and V 4 bases, and 5 bases lay outside the gene matches. Germline CDR1 reads SGHVS; CDR2 reads FQNEAQ. The CDR3 runs 15 residues. CDR3 bases: TGTGCCAGCAGCTCCAGAGACAGGGGTAATTCACCCCTCCACTTT. This sequence encodes CASSSRDRGNSPLHF.

The chain employs TRBV27 and TRBJ1-2; no firm D call. V was trimmed by 6 bases and J by 8 bases, leaving 10 bases between them. Germline CDR1 and CDR2: MNHEY and SMNVEV (reference sequence). The CDR3 has 11 amino acids. The CDR3 is CASSPDFGYTF. The CDR3 nucleotides are TGTGCCAGCAGCCCCGACTTCGGCTACACCTTC.